This TCR beta chain stems from a study of T cells in Graves' hyperthyroidism and ophthalmopathy. Study-wide findings and caveats: A median 6.5 months before onset, the model predicted ophthalmopathy.

Researchers took RNA transcripts and amplified the TCR beta CDR3 regions from them. Using the HTBI primer set, a first-round RT-PCR was run on the TCR CDR3. TCRdb re-derived calls from the multiplex PCR reads in MiXCR, one entry per CDR3 protein. The data contain 550,000 to 600,000 distinct CDR3 sequences, around 46% of them seen just once; the ten biggest clones take up under 20%. To note about this clonotype: Antigen: not known. This could be a read error, since a much larger clone is one nucleotide away.

CDR1 is SGHVS, CDR2 FNYEAQ, per germline. The CDR3 runs to 13 residues. The chain is built from TRBV7-6 and TRBJ2-7; no reliable D call. This receptor was obtained from an adult woman with Graves' disease, either hyperthyroidism or ophthalmopathy (not recorded which). Sequenced sample: peripheral blood or thyroid tissue (not recorded which). The DNA for the CDR3 is TGTGCCAGCAGCTTACAGAAATCCTACGAGCAGTGCTTC. Its protein is CASSLQKSYEQCF. The whole variable domain, filled in from reference TRBV7-6 and TRBJ2-7, reads GAGVSQSPRYKVTKRGQDVALRCDPISGHVSLYWYRQALGQGPEFLTYFNYEAQQDKSGLPNDRFSAERPEGSISTLTIQRTEQRDSAMYRCASSLQKSYEQCFGPGTRLTVT.